One and the same sample provided the 4 T cell receptor beta chains below, sequenced in a study of memory CD4+ T cells and cytomegalovirus serostatus. Measured with immunoSEQ multiplex PCR; TCRdb has only the in-frame clones, and not every one. The sample consists of 50,000 or so clones, approximately 83% of them appearing once. The sort gate was single viable CD3+CD4+CD8-CD45RO+ cells for memory CD4+ T cells. The sequenced sample consisted of memory CD4+ T cells from blood. These receptors were taken from an adult in good health and CMV-seronegative.

The CDR3 is CASSEGGGIPEKLFF. CDR3 sequence (DNA): TGTGCCAGCAGTGAAGGGGGCGGCATTCCTGAAAAACTGTTTTTT. V gene TRBV6-1 combines with J gene TRBJ1-4, with a tentative D call TRBD1 (5 bases). Trimming removed 1 base from V and 7 bases from J, with 13 bases in between. Germline CDR1 reads MNHNS; CDR2 reads SASEGT. This CDR3 is 15 amino acids long.

The chain combines TRBV15 with TRBJ1-4; D is uncertain. Germline V gives CDR1 LNHNV, CDR2 YYDKDF (reference sequence). CDR3 length: 17 residues. Trimming cost V 0 bases and J 3 bases, with 14 bases left between them. CDR3 protein: CATSRDMSGWANEKLFF. In DNA, the CDR3 is TGTGCCACCAGCAGAGATATGTCGGGGTGGGCTAATGAAAAACTGTTTTTT.

The rearrangement joins TRBV29-1 to TRBJ1-2; D might be TRBD1 (5 bases). CDR1 SQVTM and CDR2 ANQGSEA come from the germline V gene. The CDR3 totals 12 residues. The ends were cut back, 7 bases at V and 2 bases at J, with 11 bases in the middle. The CDR3 DNA reads as TGCAGCGAAACCAGGGAAAACTATGGCTACACCTTC. This sequence encodes CSETRENYGYTF.

The chain combines TRBV27 with TRBJ1-6; 9 nucleotides line up with TRBD1. Per the germline V gene, CDR1 is MNHEY and CDR2 is SMNVEV (reference sequence). The V and J ends lost 7 bases and 5 bases, in that order; junction bases with no gene match: 6. The length of the CDR3 is 15 residues. The CDR3 region is CASNYRGPNNSPLHF. The CDR3 nucleotides are TGTGCCAGCAATTACAGGGGGCCGAATAATTCACCCCTCCACTTT.